This TCR beta chain was recovered during a study of blood T cell repertoires in COVID-19. This clone is a singleton in its sample. Authors' methods: For nucleated cells, counts were estimated from reference gene primer amplification. Profiling relied on immunoSEQ multiplex PCR, and the TCRdb table lists in-frame clones only, not all of them. V and J calls and clone size are as listed in that table; D and trimming were resolved from the DNA. The table has approximately 300,000 clones, just under 90% seen once. This CDR3 contains 14 residues. The V gene lost 11 bases and the J gene lost 5 bases, with 16 bases spanning the gap. Germline V gives CDR1 SGHDN, CDR2 FVKESK.

Material for sequencing was peripheral blood. V usage is TRBV14 and J usage is TRBJ1-6; maybe TRBD1 (6 bases). The TCR originated in a woman aged 30 to 39 with COVID-19, enrolled during active disease. CDR3 protein: CAERPPGDNSPLHF. The CDR3, as DNA: TGTGCCGAGCGACCACCAGGGGATAATTCACCCCTCCACTTT.